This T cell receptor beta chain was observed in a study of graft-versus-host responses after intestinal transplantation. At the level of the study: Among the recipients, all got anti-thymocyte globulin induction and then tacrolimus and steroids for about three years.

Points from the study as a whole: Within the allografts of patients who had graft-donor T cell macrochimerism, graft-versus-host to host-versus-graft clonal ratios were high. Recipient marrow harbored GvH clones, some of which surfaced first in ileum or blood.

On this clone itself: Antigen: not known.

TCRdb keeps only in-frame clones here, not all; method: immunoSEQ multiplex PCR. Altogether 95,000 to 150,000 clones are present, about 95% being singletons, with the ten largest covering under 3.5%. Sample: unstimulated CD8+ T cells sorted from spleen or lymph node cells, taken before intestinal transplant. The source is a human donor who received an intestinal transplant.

The CDR3 bases are TGCGCCAGCAGCCAAGAAGGGGGACATCTAGGCAATCAGCCCCAGCATTTT. Translating gives CASSQEGGHLGNQPQHF. The genes are TRBV4-1 and TRBJ1-5, with D tentatively TRBD1 (6 bases). Trimming took 0 bases from V and 2 from J, leaving 14 bases between them. The CDR3 consists of 17 residues. Per germline, CDR1 MGHRA and CDR2 YSYEKL.